This T cell receptor (beta chain) was sequenced during a study of blood T cell repertoires in COVID-19. The assay was immunoSEQ multiplex PCR, and TCRdb's table has in-frame clones only and misses some. The sample records about 120,000 clones, roughly four fifths being singletons. With 2 bases removed from V and 1 base from J, the gap between germline ends came to 7 bases. Per the germline V gene, CDR1 is MGHDK and CDR2 is SYGVNS. CDR3 length: 14 amino acids. The sequencing sample was made of peripheral blood. This receptor was identified in a human donor in a cohort sampled during active COVID-19. The chain uses TRBV25-1 and TRBJ2-3; tentatively, D is TRBD2 (6 bases). This CDR3 reads CASSERGGTDTQYF. The DNA of the CDR3 is TGTGCCAGCAGTGAACGCGGGGGCACAGATACGCAGTATTTT.